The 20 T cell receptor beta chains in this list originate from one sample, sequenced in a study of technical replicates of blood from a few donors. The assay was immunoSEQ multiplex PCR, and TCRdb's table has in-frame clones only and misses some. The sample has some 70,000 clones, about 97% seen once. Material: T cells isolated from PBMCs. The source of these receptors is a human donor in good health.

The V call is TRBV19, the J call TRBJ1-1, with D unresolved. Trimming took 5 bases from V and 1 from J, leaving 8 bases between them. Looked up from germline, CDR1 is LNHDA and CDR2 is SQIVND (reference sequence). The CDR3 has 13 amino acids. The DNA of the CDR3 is TGTGCCAGTAGTGCCTCCAGGAACACTGAAGCTTTCTTT. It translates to CASSASRNTEAFF.

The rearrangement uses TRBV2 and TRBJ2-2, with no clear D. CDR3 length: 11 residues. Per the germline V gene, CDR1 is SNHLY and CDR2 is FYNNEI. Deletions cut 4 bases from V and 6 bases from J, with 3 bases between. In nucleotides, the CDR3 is TGTGCCAGCAGTGTATCCGGGGAGCTGTTTTTT. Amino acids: CASSVSGELFF.

Written as DNA, the CDR3 is TGTGCCAGCAGCTCCCCTTTAAGTGAGACCTACGAGCAGTACTTC. Its protein product is CASSSPLSETYEQYF. The chain uses TRBV7-9 and TRBJ2-7; D remains unclear. V was cut by 4 bases and J by 2 bases, with 15 bases left in between. Per the germline V gene, CDR1 is SEHNR and CDR2 is FQNEAQ (reference sequence). This CDR3 is 15 amino acids long.

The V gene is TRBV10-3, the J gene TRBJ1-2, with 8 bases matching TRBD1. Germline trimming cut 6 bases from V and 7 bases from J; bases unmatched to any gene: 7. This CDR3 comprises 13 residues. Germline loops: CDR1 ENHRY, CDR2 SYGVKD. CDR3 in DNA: TGTGCCATCAGCTCGGACAGGGTATCTGGCTACACCTTC. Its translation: CAISSDRVSGYTF.

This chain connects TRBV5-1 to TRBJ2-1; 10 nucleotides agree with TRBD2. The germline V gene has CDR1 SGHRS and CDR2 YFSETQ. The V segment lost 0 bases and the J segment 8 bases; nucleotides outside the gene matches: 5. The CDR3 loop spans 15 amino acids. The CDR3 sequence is CASSLDPSGRYEQFF. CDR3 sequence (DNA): TGCGCCAGCAGCTTGGACCCTAGCGGGAGATATGAGCAGTTCTTC.

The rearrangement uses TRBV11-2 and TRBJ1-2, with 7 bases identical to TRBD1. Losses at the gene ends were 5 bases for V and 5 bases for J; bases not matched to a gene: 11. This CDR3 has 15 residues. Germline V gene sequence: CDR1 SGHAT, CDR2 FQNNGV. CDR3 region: CASSPGLQGWYGYTF. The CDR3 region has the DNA TGTGCCAGCAGCCCTGGATTACAGGGGTGGTATGGCTACACCTTC. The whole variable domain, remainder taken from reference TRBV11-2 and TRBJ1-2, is EAGVAQSPRYKIIEKRQSVAFWCNPISGHATLYWYQQILGQGPKLLIQFQNNGVVDDSQLPKDRFSAERLKGVDSTLKIQPAKLEDSAVYLCASSPGLQGWYGYTFGSGTRLTVV.

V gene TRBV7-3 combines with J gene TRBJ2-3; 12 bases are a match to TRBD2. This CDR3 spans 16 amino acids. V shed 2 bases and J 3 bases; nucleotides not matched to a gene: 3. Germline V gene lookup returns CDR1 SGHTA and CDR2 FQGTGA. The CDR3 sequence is CASSLPLAGGTDTQYF. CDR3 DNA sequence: TGTGCCAGCAGCTTACCGCTAGCGGGAGGGACAGATACGCAGTATTTT.

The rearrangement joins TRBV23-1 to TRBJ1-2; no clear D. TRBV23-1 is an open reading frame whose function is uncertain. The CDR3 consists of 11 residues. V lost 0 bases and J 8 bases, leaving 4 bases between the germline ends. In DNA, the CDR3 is TGCGCCAGCAGTCAATCGAGCGGCTACACCTTC. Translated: CASSQSSGYTF.

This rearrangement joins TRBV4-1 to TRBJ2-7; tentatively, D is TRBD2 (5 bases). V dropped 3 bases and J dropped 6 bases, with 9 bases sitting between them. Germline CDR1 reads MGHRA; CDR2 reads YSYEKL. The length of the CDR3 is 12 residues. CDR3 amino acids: CASSHLRGEQYF. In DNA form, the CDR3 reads TGCGCCAGCAGCCATCTTCGGGGCGAGCAGTACTTC.

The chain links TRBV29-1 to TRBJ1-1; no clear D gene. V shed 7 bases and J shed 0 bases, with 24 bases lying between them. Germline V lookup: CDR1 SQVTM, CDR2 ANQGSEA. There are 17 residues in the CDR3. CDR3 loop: CSGGREPAGIVNTEAFF. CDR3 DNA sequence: TGCAGCGGCGGAAGGGAGCCCGCGGGGATAGTGAACACTGAAGCTTTCTTT. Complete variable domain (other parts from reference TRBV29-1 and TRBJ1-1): SAVISQKPSRDICQRGTSLTIQCQVDSQVTMMFWYRQQPGQSLTLIATANQGSEATYESGFVIDKFPISRPNLTFSTLTVSNMSPEDSSIYLCSGGREPAGIVNTEAFFGQGTRLTVV.

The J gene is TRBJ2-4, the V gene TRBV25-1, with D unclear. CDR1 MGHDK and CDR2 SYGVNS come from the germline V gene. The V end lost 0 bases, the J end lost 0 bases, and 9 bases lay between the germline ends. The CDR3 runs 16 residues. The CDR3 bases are TGTGCCAGCAGTGAATATCGGGTACTAGCCAAAAACATTCAGTACTTC. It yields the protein CASSEYRVLAKNIQYF. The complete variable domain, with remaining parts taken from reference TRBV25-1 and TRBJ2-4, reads EADIYQTPRYLVIGTGKKITLECSQTMGHDKMYWYQQDPGMELHLIHYSYGVNSTEKGDLSSESTVSRIRTEHFPLTLESARPSHTSQYLCASSEYRVLAKNIQYFGAGTRLSVL.

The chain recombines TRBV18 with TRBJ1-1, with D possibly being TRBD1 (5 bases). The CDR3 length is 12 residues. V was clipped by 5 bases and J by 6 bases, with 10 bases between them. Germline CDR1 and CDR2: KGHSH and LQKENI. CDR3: CASSSQGAEAFF. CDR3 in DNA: TGTGCCAGCTCATCTCAAGGGGCTGAAGCTTTCTTT.

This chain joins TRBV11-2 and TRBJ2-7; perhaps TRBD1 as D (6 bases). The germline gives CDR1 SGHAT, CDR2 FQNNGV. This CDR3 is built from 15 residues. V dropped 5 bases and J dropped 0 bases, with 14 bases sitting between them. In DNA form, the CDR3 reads TGTGCCAGCAGCCCGCTAAAGGACAGCTCCTACGAGCAGTACTTC. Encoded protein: CASSPLKDSSYEQYF.

The CDR3 loop is CASSQDLRNHEQFF. The DNA for the CDR3 is TGTGCCAGCAGCCAAGACTTGCGGAACCATGAGCAGTTCTTC. The chain employs TRBV14 and TRBJ2-1; D unclear. V lost 0 bases to trimming and J lost 8 bases, with 11 bases between them. The CDR3 totals 14 residues. Germline lookup yields CDR1 SGHDN and CDR2 FVKESK.

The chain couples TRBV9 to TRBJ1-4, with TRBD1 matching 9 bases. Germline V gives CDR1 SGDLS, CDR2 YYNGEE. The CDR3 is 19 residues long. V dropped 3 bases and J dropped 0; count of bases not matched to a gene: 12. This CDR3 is CASSATPGQGWATNEKLFF. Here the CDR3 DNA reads TGTGCCAGCAGCGCTACACCGGGACAGGGATGGGCAACTAATGAAAAACTGTTTTTT.

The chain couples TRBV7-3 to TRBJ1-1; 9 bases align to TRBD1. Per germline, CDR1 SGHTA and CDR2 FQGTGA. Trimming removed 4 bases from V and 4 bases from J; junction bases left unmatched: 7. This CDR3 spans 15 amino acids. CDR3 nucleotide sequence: TGTGCCAGCAGCTCAAACAGGGGGCTATCCACTGAAGCTTTCTTT. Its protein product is CASSSNRGLSTEAFF.

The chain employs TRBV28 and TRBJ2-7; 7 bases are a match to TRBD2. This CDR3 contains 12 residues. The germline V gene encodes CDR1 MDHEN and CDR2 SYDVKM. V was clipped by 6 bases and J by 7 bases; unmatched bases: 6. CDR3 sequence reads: CASSRQGGEQYF. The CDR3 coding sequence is TGTGCCAGCAGCCGGCAGGGAGGGGAGCAGTACTTC. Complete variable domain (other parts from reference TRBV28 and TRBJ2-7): DVKVTQSSRYLVKRTGEKVFLECVQDMDHENMFWYRQDPGLGLRLIYFSYDVKMKEKGDIPEGYSVSREKKERFSLILESASTNQTSMYLCASSRQGGEQYFGPGTRLTVT.

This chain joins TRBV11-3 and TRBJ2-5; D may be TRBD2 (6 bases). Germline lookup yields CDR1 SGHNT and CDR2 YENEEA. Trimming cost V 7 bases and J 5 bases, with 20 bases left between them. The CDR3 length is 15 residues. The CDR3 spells CASTLRTGSRETQYF. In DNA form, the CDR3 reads TGTGCCAGCACACTGCGGACCGGGAGTAGGGAGACCCAGTACTTC. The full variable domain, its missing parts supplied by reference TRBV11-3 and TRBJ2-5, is EAGVVQSPRYKIIEKKQPVAFWCNPISGHNTLYWYLQNLGQGPELLIRYENEEAVDDSQLPKDRFSAERLKGVDSTLKIQPAELGDSAVYLCASTLRTGSRETQYFGPGTRLLVL.

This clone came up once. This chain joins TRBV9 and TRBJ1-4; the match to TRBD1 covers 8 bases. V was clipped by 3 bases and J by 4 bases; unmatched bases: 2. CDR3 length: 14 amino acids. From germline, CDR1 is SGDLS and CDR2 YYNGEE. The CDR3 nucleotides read TGTGCCAGCAGCGAAACAGGGGGTAATGAAAAACTGTTTTTT. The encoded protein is CASSETGGNEKLFF.

Here the CDR3 reads CALRGQFSKPQHF. Written as DNA, the CDR3 is TGTGCATTAAGGGGACAGTTTAGCAAGCCCCAGCATTTT. V gene TRBV9 combines with J gene TRBJ1-5; 7 bases line up with TRBD1. Germline CDR1 is SGDLS and CDR2 is YYNGEE. This CDR3 comprises 13 residues.